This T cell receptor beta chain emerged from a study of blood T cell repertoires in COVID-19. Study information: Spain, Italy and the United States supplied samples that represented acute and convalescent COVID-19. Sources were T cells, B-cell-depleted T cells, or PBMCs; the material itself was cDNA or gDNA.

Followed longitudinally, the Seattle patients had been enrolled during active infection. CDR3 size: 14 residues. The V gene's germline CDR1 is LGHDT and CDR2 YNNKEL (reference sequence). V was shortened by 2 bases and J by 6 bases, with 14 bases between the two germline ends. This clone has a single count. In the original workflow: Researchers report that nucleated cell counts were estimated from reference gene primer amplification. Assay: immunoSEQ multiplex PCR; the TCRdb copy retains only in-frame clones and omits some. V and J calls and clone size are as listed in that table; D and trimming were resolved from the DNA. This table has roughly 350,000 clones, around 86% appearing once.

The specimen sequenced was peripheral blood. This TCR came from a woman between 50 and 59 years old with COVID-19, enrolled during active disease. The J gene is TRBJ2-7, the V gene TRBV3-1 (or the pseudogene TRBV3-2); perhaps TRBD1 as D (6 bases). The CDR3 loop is CASSQQSQGSEQYF. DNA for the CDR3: TGTGCCAGCAGCCAACAATCACAGGGATCCGAGCAGTACTTC.